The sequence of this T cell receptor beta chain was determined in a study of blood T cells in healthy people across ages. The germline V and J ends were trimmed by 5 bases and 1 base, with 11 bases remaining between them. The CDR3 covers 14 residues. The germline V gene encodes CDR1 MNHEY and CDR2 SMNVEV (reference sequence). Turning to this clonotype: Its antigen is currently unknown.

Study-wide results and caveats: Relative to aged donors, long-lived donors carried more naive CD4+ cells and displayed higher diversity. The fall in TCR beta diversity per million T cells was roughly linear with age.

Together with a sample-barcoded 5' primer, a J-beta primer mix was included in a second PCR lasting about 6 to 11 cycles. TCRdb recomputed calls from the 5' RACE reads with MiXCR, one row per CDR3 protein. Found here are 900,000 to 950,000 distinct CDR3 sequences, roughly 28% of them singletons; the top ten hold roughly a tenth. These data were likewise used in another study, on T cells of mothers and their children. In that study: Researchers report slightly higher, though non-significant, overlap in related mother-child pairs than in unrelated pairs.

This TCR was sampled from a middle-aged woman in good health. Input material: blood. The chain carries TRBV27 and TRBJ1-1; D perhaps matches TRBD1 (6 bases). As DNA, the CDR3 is TGTGCCAGCAGTCCGGACAGACGGAACACTGAAGCTTTCTTT. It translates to CASSPDRRNTEAFF.